Below, 32 T cell receptor beta chains from the same sample are listed, as sequenced in a study of vaccination effects on CD4 cells after COVID-19. ViraFEST assay sequencing came after antigen-specific CD4+ T cells were expanded with viral peptide pools. At the end of 9 to 11 days of culture, CD4+ T cells were isolated. The participants, recipients of two vaccine doses, got either BNT162b2 or mRNA-1273. Their antigens are not known. Using immunoSEQ multiplex PCR, the repertoire was profiled, and TCRdb retains in-frame clones only, with some absent. Of 40,000 to 50,000 clones in the sample, about 70% are singletons; the top ten hold about 14%. Sequences were derived from CD4+ T cells from PBMCs cultured with HCoV-OC43 spike peptides, sampled after COVID-19 vaccination. The subset was: HCoV-OC43 spike overlapping peptide pool stimulation. All receptors come from a human donor who received a COVID-19 vaccine.

The rearrangement uses TRBV5-5 and TRBJ2-5; 8 bases fit TRBD2. Trimming cost V 7 bases and J 4 bases; bases outside gene matches: 9. CDR3 size: 14 residues. Germline V lookup: CDR1 SGHKS, CDR2 YYEKEE (reference sequence). CDR3 protein: CASQAGGGRETQYF. The CDR3 DNA is TGTGCCAGCCAGGCGGGGGGAGGTCGAGAGACCCAGTACTTC.

This clone was seen only once. The V and J genes are TRBV27 and TRBJ2-1, with 9 bases aligning to TRBD2. The CDR3 sequence is 16 residues long. CDR1 and CDR2 (germline): MNHEY, SMNVEV (reference sequence). V trimming: 3 bases; J trimming: 4 bases; junction bases outside the gene matches: 7. The CDR3 DNA follows: TGTGCCAGCAGTTTTTCTAGCGGGGAGACATACAATGAGCAGTTCTTC. Protein product: CASSFSSGETYNEQFF.

The table lists this clone with a few counts. The gene calls are TRBV27 and TRBJ2-1; 8 bases are shared with TRBD2. The CDR3 is made up of 15 amino acids. Per the germline V gene, CDR1 is MNHEY and CDR2 is SMNVEV (reference sequence). V was pared by 5 bases and J by 4 bases, with 7 bases of the junction left unmatched. The CDR3 DNA reads as TGTGCCAGCAGTCCAATCGGGGGGGGGTACAATGAGCAGTTCTTC. Protein product: CASSPIGGGYNEQFF.

The chain is built from TRBV18 and TRBJ2-3; TRBD2 matches 7 bases. Per the germline V gene, CDR1 is KGHSH and CDR2 is LQKENI. V dropped 6 bases and J dropped 2; count of bases not matched to a gene: 8. CDR3 length equals 15 residues. CDR3 bases: TGTGCCAGCTCTGAAGGACTAGGCTCCACAGATACGCAGTATTTT. Translating it yields CASSEGLGSTDTQYF.

The rearrangement joins TRBV29-1 to TRBJ1-1; 7 bases fit TRBD1. The CDR3 has 13 residues. Per the germline V gene, CDR1 is SQVTM and CDR2 is ANQGSEA. The V gene end was trimmed by 7 bases and the J gene end by 4 bases; junction bases not matched to a gene: 9. CDR3 sequence: CSGSDRVGTEAFF. In DNA form, the CDR3 reads TGCAGCGGAAGCGACAGGGTGGGCACTGAAGCTTTCTTT.

This clone was seen more than once but under ten times. The V and J genes are TRBV12-5 and TRBJ2-1; 12 nucleotides align to TRBD2. The V and J ends lost 6 bases and 6 bases, in that order; junction bases with no gene match: 12. The CDR3 contains 17 residues. Germline assignment: CDR1 LGHNT and CDR2 FRNRAP. In nucleotides, the CDR3 is TGTGCTAGTGGAACATCTAGCGGGGGGGGAGTCGGCAATGAGCAGTTCTTC. Translation: CASGTSSGGGVGNEQFF.

This sequence joins TRBV5-1 and TRBJ1-2, with D unresolved. The V and J ends lost 4 bases and 6 bases respectively, with 16 bases between them. The length of the CDR3 is 14 residues. The V gene's germline CDR1 is SGHRS and CDR2 YFSETQ. CDR3 DNA: TGCGCCAGCAGCCCGGCGGTAGGGATCGATGGCTACACCTTC. It translates to CASSPAVGIDGYTF.

V is TRBV10-2 and J is TRBJ1-6, with 10 bases aligning to TRBD1. Losses at the gene ends were 8 bases for V and 6 bases for J; bases not matched to a gene: 1. CDR3 length: 13 amino acids. Per the germline V gene, CDR1 is WSHSY and CDR2 is SAAADI. The CDR3 bases are TGCGCCAGCGGGGACAGGGGTAATTCACCCCTCCACTTT. It specifies CASGDRGNSPLHF.

The chain carries TRBV11-2 and TRBJ2-5; the match to TRBD2 covers 10 bases. The germline V gene has CDR1 SGHAT and CDR2 FQNNGV. This CDR3 is 15 amino acids long. The V segment lost 1 base and the J segment 4 bases; nucleotides outside the gene matches: 3. CDR3 DNA: TGTGCCAGCAGCTTAGGGACTAGCGGACCAGAGACCCAGTACTTC. Encoded protein: CASSLGTSGPETQYF.

This rearrangement joins TRBV9 to TRBJ1-2, with 8 nucleotides matching TRBD1. CDR1 and CDR2 (germline): SGDLS, YYNGEE. V lost 9 bases, J lost 2 bases, and 9 bases stayed unmatched. This CDR3 is 14 amino acids long. The CDR3: CATKGQGSNYGYTF. CDR3 bases: TGTGCCACCAAAGGACAGGGATCGAACTATGGCTACACCTTC. The whole variable domain, filled in from reference TRBV9 and TRBJ1-2, reads DSGVTQTPKHLITATGQRVTLRCSPRSGDLSVYWYQQSLDQGLQFLIQYYNGEERAKGNILERFSAQQFPDLHSELNLSSLELGDSALYFCATKGQGSNYGYTFGSGTRLTVV.

The chain couples TRBV9 to TRBJ2-3; D not resolved. V was trimmed by 3 bases and J by 0 bases, leaving 5 bases between them. In germline, CDR1 is SGDLS, CDR2 YYNGEE. The CDR3 is 13 residues long. The CDR3 region is CASSGLSTDTQYF. In nucleotides, the CDR3 is TGTGCCAGCAGCGGGCTAAGCACAGATACGCAGTATTTT. The full variable domain, rest sourced from reference TRBV9 and TRBJ2-3, is DSGVTQTPKHLITATGQRVTLRCSPRSGDLSVYWYQQSLDQGLQFLIQYYNGEERAKGNILERFSAQQFPDLHSELNLSSLELGDSALYFCASSGLSTDTQYFGPGTRLTVL.

This rearrangement joins TRBV12-3 or TRBV12-4 to TRBJ1-5, with D hard to call. CDR3 length: 13 amino acids. Between the trimmed V and J ends, which lost 1 base and 7 bases, there was a span of 8 bases. The CDR3 DNA follows: TGTGCCAGCAGTTTAGACAGAGGACAGCCCCAGCATTTT. The encoded protein is CASSLDRGQPQHF.

This chain uses TRBV24-1 with TRBJ2-7, with a tentative D call TRBD2 (6 bases). Germline V lookup: CDR1 KGHDR, CDR2 SFDVKD. The V and J ends lost 4 bases and 0 bases respectively, with 15 bases between them. CDR3 size: 16 residues. CDR3 amino acids: CATSDPGTGNSYEQYF. In DNA form, the CDR3 reads TGTGCCACCAGTGACCCCGGGACTGGGAACTCCTACGAGCAGTACTTC.

This clone was observed a handful of times. The chain links TRBV10-1 to TRBJ2-7; D assignment may be TRBD1 or TRBD2 (5 bases each). The germline V and J ends were trimmed by 8 bases and 2 bases, with 7 bases remaining between them. The CDR3 consists of 11 residues. Germline-derived CDR1 and CDR2 are WNHNN and SYGVQD (reference sequence). CDR3 DNA sequence: TGCGCCAGCGGGACGGCCTACGAGCAGTACTTC. This encodes CASGTAYEQYF.

The chain recombines TRBV2 with TRBJ1-6; D call uncertain. CDR1 is SNHLY and CDR2 is FYNNEI in the germline V gene. The V end lost 2 bases, the J end lost 9 bases, and 8 bases lay between the germline ends. The CDR3 length is 13 residues. CDR3 nucleotides: TGTGCCAGCAGTGAATTGCCAGGTTCACCCCTCCACTTT. Its protein product is CASSELPGSPLHF. The complete variable domain, with remaining parts taken from reference TRBV2 and TRBJ1-6, reads EPEVTQTPSHQVTQMGQEVILRCVPISNHLYFYWYRQILGQKVEFLVSFYNNEISEKSEIFDDQFSVERPDGSNFTLKIRSTKLEDSAMYFCASSELPGSPLHFGNGTRLTVT.

The chain links TRBV13 to TRBJ2-3; 9 bases agree with TRBD2. Germline-derived CDR1 and CDR2 are PRHDT and FYEKMQ (reference sequence). The length of the CDR3 is 18 residues. With V trimmed by 5 bases and J by 6 bases, 18 bases remained unmatched. CDR3 in DNA: TGTGCCAGCAGCCCTCCTTCCTTAGCGGGAGCAACCGGTGATACGCAGTATTTT. The encoded protein is CASSPPSLAGATGDTQYF.

This clone was detected only a few times. J is TRBJ1-2 and V is TRBV6-6, with 8 bases fitting TRBD1. The junction had 4 bases not matched to a gene; V was cut back by 10 bases and J by 3 bases. Germline V gene sequence: CDR1 MNHNY, CDR2 SVGAGI (reference sequence). CDR3 length: 12 amino acids. The CDR3 nucleotides read TGTGCCACCGGACAGGGCGACTATGGCTACACCTTC. Translated, it gives CATGQGDYGYTF.

This chain connects TRBV7-6 to TRBJ2-1; TRBD2 matches 8 bases. The germline CDR1 and CDR2 sequences are SGHVS and FNYEAQ. This CDR3 is built from 15 residues. After removal of 2 bases from V and 2 bases from J, the junction contained 2 bases not matched to a gene. The DNA of the CDR3 is TGTGCCAGCAGCTTAAGCGGGGGAACCTACAATGAGCAGTTCTTC. This gives the protein CASSLSGGTYNEQFF.

The chain uses TRBV10-1 and TRBJ2-3; the D is unclear. Trimming cost V 3 bases and J 0 bases, with 10 bases left between them. CDR3 length equals 15 residues. Germline CDR1 and CDR2: WNHNN and SYGVQD (reference sequence). CDR3 DNA: TGCGCCAGCAGTGATGCCTCTACTAGCACAGATACGCAGTATTTT. Translation gives CASSDASTSTDTQYF.

The rearrangement uses TRBV5-1 and TRBJ1-1; no reliable D call. CDR1 is SGHRS and CDR2 is YFSETQ in the germline V gene. The CDR3 is 19 amino acids. With 0 bases removed from V and 1 base from J, the gap between germline ends came to 22 bases. The CDR3 loop is CASSLGFPLVGGANTEAFF. The CDR3 coding sequence is TGCGCCAGCAGCTTGGGCTTCCCACTAGTAGGTGGAGCGAACACTGAAGCTTTCTTT. The full variable domain, with the rest looked up from reference TRBV5-1 and TRBJ1-1, is KAGVTQTPRYLIKTRGQQVTLSCSPISGHRSVSWYQQTPGQGLQFLFEYFSETQRNKGNFPGRFSGRQFSNSRSEMNVSTLELGDSALYLCASSLGFPLVGGANTEAFFGQGTRLTVV.

This clone was detected once. The rearrangement uses TRBV2 and TRBJ1-6; D gene uncertain. Trimming shortened V by 1 base and J by 7 bases, and 11 bases separated the two germline ends. Germline CDR1 SNHLY, CDR2 FYNNEI. This CDR3 comprises 15 residues. CDR3 DNA: TGTGCCAGCAGTGAAGTCAGATTTAGGAATTCACCCCTCCACTTT. It yields the protein CASSEVRFRNSPLHF.

The rearrangement links TRBV6-6 to TRBJ1-6; perhaps TRBD1 as D (5 bases). The CDR3 has 13 amino acids. Germline CDR1 and CDR2: MNHNY and SVGAGI (reference sequence). Trimming left V 6 bases short and J 10 bases short, with 13 bases between. CDR3 nucleotides: TGTGCCAGCAGGGTCAGGGTAGGCTCACCCCTCCACTTT. This codes for CASRVRVGSPLHF.

This chain links TRBV6-2 or TRBV6-3 with TRBJ2-5; 7 bases align to TRBD1. Looked up from germline, CDR1 is MNHEY and CDR2 is SVGEGT. The junction had 1 base not matched to a gene; V was cut back by 2 bases and J by 1 base. This CDR3 comprises 14 residues. CDR3 sequence: CASSYDRVQETQYF. DNA for the CDR3: TGTGCCAGCAGTTACGACAGGGTCCAAGAGACCCAGTACTTC.

This clone was seen a handful of times. The chain has TRBV11-2 and TRBJ2-7; TRBD2 aligns across 8 bases. With 3 bases clipped from V and 0 bases from J, the junction kept 7 bases outside the gene matches. This CDR3 has 16 residues. Germline CDR1 and CDR2: SGHAT and FQNNGV. CDR3 sequence: CASSLGLAGLSYEQYF. CDR3 bases: TGTGCCAGCAGCTTGGGGCTAGCGGGCCTCTCCTACGAGCAGTACTTC.

As regards this clone: An end of the junction does not agree with germline; a read error may underlie this. The chain uses TRBV2 and TRBJ1-1, with a possible D match to TRBD1 (6 bases). The CDR3 extends over 14 amino acids. Germline V CDR1 and CDR2: SNHLY, FYNNEI. CDR3 nucleotides: TGTGCCAGCAGTGGGAGGCAGGGGAACGCTGAAGCTTTCTTT. It specifies CASSGRQGNAEAFF.

The chain recombines TRBV1 with TRBJ1-5; TRBD1, the D gene given by the table, was not confirmed from the DNA. TRBV1 is a recognized pseudogene. The CDR3 consists of 14 residues. The DNA of the CDR3 is TGCACCAGCAGCCAAGATCTAAGGGGACAGCCCCAGCATTTT. Its translation is CTSSQDLRGQPQHF.

This chain links TRBV5-4 with TRBJ1-1; 8 bases are a match to TRBD1. The CDR3 length is 16 residues. Germline CDR1 and CDR2: SGHNT and YYREEE (reference sequence). V was pared by 4 bases and J by 1 base, with 9 bases of the junction left unmatched. The CDR3 loop reads CASSLGQGMRNTEAFF. The DNA of the CDR3 is TGTGCCAGCAGCCTCGGACAGGGAATGCGGAACACTGAAGCTTTCTTT.

The V gene is TRBV4-2, the J gene TRBJ2-5; the match to TRBD2 covers 7 bases. CDR3 length: 16 amino acids. Germline CDR1 and CDR2: LGHNA and YNFKEQ. J lost 5 bases, V lost 5 bases, and 14 bases had no gene match. The CDR3 loop is CASSSSLAAFGETQYF. CDR3 DNA sequence: TGTGCCAGCAGCTCCAGTCTAGCGGCCTTTGGGGAGACCCAGTACTTC.

The chain carries TRBV6-5 and TRBJ2-2; D possibly uses TRBD1 or TRBD2 (5 bases each). This CDR3 contains 14 residues. Trimming shortened V by 6 bases and J by 5 bases, and 13 bases separated the two germline ends. Looked up from germline, CDR1 is MNHEY and CDR2 is SVGAGI. CDR3 in DNA: TGTGCCAGCAGGAGGGGCGCGGAGACCGGGGAGCTGTTTTTT. Amino acids: CASRRGAETGELFF.

The chain couples TRBV7-8 to TRBJ2-6, with TRBD1 identical over 7 bases. With 4 bases clipped from V and 2 bases from J, the junction kept 2 bases outside the gene matches. The length of the CDR3 is 15 residues. Germline CDR1 is SGHVS and CDR2 is FQNEAQ. CDR3 DNA: TGTGCCAGCAGCTCAGACAGGGCTGGGGCCAACGTCCTGACTTTC. Translated: CASSSDRAGANVLTF.

V and J are TRBV6-1 and TRBJ1-1; D is ambiguous. V lost 1 base, J lost 1 base, and 7 bases lay in between. The CDR3 contains 14 residues. CDR1 and CDR2 (germline): MNHNS, SASEGT. DNA for the CDR3: TGTGCCAGCAGTGAAGGGTGGAGGAACACTGAAGCTTTCTTT. It yields the protein CASSEGWRNTEAFF.

The chain uses TRBV10-3 and TRBJ2-7; 8 bases agree with TRBD1. Per germline, CDR1 ENHRY and CDR2 SYGVKD. The CDR3 has 16 amino acids. V dropped 3 bases and J dropped 5; count of bases not matched to a gene: 12. The DNA of the CDR3 is TGTGCCATCAGTGACCCGAGGACAGGGTCCGTCCACGAGCAGTACTTC. Translation gives CAISDPRTGSVHEQYF.